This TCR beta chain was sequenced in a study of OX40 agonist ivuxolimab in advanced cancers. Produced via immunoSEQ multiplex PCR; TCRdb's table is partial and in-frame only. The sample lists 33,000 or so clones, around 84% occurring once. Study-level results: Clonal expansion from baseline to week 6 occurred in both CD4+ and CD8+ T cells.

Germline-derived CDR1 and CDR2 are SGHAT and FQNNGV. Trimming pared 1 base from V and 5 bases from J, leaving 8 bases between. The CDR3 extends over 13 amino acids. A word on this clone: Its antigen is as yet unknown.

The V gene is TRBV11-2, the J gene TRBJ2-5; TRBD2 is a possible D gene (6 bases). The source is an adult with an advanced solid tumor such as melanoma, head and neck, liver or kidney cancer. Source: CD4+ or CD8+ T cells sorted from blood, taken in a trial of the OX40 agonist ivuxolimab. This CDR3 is CASSLGRAETQYF. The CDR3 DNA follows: TGTGCCAGCAGCTTAGGGAGGGCGGAGACCCAGTACTTC.